The 26 T cell receptor beta chains below were found in one sample sequenced in a study of a mutant IDH1 vaccine in newly diagnosed glioma. TCRdb's table, derived via immunoSEQ multiplex PCR, lists solely in-frame clones and lacks some. Among about 40,000 clones listed, 91% were seen once. As to time point: week 5, during vaccination. Topical imiquimod was applied with each vaccine dose, which held 300 ug of mutant IDH1 20-mer peptide. These receptors lack a known antigen. The sample in question was PBMCs, obtained from a glioma patient whose treatment included an IDH1 peptide vaccine. These receptors all come from a man aged 45-65 years with glioma.

This clone was counted a single time. The chain combines TRBV9 with TRBJ2-7; D possibly matches TRBD1 or TRBD2 (5 bases each). Germline loops: CDR1 SGDLS, CDR2 YYNGEE. The CDR3 spans 13 residues. Deletions cut 2 bases from V and 6 bases from J, with 12 bases between. In DNA form, the CDR3 reads TGTGCCAGCAGCGTGTCCACCGGGGCCGAGCAGTACTTC. Its protein product is CASSVSTGAEQYF.

This chain joins TRBV29-1 and TRBJ2-3; TRBD1 matches 7 bases. The V gene end was trimmed by 7 bases and the J gene end by 3 bases; junction bases not matched to a gene: 4. Germline assignment: CDR1 SQVTM and CDR2 ANQGSEA. The CDR3 is 12 amino acids. The DNA for the CDR3 is TGCAGCGCACCGACAGGGACAGATACGCAGTATTTT. It yields the protein CSAPTGTDTQYF.

The rearrangement joins TRBV7-2 to TRBJ2-2; D remains ambiguous. Germline assignment: CDR1 SGHTA and CDR2 FQGNSA. Trimming left V 4 bases short and J 5 bases short, with 17 bases between. This CDR3 has 16 residues. For the CDR3, the DNA is TGTGCCAGCAGCTATTCCGGTGGCGGTGGGACCGGGGAGCTGTTTTTT. It specifies CASSYSGGGGTGELFF. Filled out from reference TRBV7-2 and TRBJ2-2, the complete variable domain reads GAGVSQSPSNKVTEKGKDVELRCDPISGHTALYWYRQSLGQGLEFLIYFQGNSAPDKSGLPSDRFSAERTGGSVSTLTIQRTQQEDSAVYLCASSYSGGGGTGELFFGEGSRLTVL.

The chain employs TRBV5-5 and TRBJ1-4; D is possibly TRBD1 (5 bases). Trimming left V 5 bases short and J 4 bases short, with 9 bases between. The germline V gene encodes CDR1 SGHKS and CDR2 YYEKEE (reference sequence). There are 13 residues in the CDR3. The CDR3 loop reads CASRQVINEKLFF. The CDR3 region has the DNA TGTGCCAGCAGACAGGTTATTAATGAAAAACTGTTTTTT.

The chain has TRBV6-4 and TRBJ1-2; 8 bases are a match to TRBD1. The V gene end was trimmed by 5 bases and the J gene end by 7 bases; junction bases not matched to a gene: 15. CDR1 and CDR2 (germline): MRHNA, SNTAGT. This CDR3 spans 16 amino acids. The chain's CDR3 is CASSKTGALCFIGYTF. DNA for the CDR3: TGTGCCAGCAGTAAGACAGGGGCGCTATGTTTTATTGGCTACACCTTC.

The rearrangement joins TRBV7-2 to TRBJ2-1, with 8 bases aligning to TRBD1. Germline V CDR1 and CDR2: SGHTA, FQGNSA. Unmatched junction bases numbered 8, after V lost 5 bases and J lost 8 bases. This CDR3 is built from 14 residues. The CDR3 reads CASSRPGTGYEQFF. CDR3 nucleotides: TGTGCCAGCAGCCGTCCCGGGACAGGTTATGAGCAGTTCTTC. Full variable domain (outside the CDR3, taken from reference TRBV7-2 and TRBJ2-1): GAGVSQSPSNKVTEKGKDVELRCDPISGHTALYWYRQSLGQGLEFLIYFQGNSAPDKSGLPSDRFSAERTGGSVSTLTIQRTQQEDSAVYLCASSRPGTGYEQFFGPGTRLTVL.

The V and J genes are TRBV15 and TRBJ2-1; D gene unclear. Germline V gene data show CDR1 as LNHNV and CDR2 as YYDKDF (reference sequence). V lost 0 bases and J 7 bases, leaving 13 bases between the germline ends. The CDR3 has 15 amino acids. CDR3 DNA sequence: TGTGCCACCAGCAGAGATCACCGGGTTCTGAATGAGCAGTTCTTC. Protein: CATSRDHRVLNEQFF.

The chain employs TRBV5-1 and TRBJ2-7, with unresolved D. Germline V gives CDR1 SGHRS, CDR2 YFSETQ. Trimming stripped 1 base from V and 2 bases from J, with 10 bases between. The CDR3 totals 14 residues. Written as DNA, the CDR3 is TGCGCCAGCAGCTTGCGGTCGCAGACCTACGAGCAGTACTTC. It codes for CASSLRSQTYEQYF.

This sequence joins TRBV7-2 and TRBJ1-5; D possibly corresponds to TRBD1 (6 bases). V lost 1 base to trimming and J lost 6 bases, with 19 bases between them. Germline CDR1 reads SGHTA; CDR2 reads FQGNSA. The CDR3 extends over 17 amino acids. CDR3 in amino acids: CASSLGVFGGVGQPQHF. Here the CDR3 DNA reads TGTGCCAGCAGCTTAGGGGTCTTCGGGGGCGTAGGTCAGCCCCAGCATTTT.

This chain links TRBV6-1 with TRBJ2-1; 8 positions agree with TRBD1. Trimming at V came to 8 bases and at J to 4 bases, leaving 10 bases not matched to a gene. The germline gives CDR1 MNHNS, CDR2 SASEGT. There are 15 residues in the CDR3. The CDR3 loop is CASHTQGVLYNEQFF. The CDR3 region has the DNA TGTGCCAGCCACACACAGGGGGTCCTTTACAATGAGCAGTTCTTC.

The rearrangement links TRBV4-3 to TRBJ2-3; the D gene is possibly TRBD2 (6 bases). The CDR3 is 17 residues long. Germline values: CDR1 LGHNA, CDR2 YSLEER. The V end lost 0 bases, the J end lost 2 bases, and 15 bases lay between the germline ends. The CDR3 nucleotides are TGCGCCAGCAGCCAAGACCCCCGACTAGTGAACACAGATACGCAGTATTTT. Protein product: CASSQDPRLVNTDTQYF.

This chain links TRBV28 with TRBJ1-2; D may be TRBD1 (5 bases). Per germline, CDR1 MDHEN and CDR2 SYDVKM. V dropped 4 bases and J dropped 4 bases, with 7 bases sitting between them. The CDR3 sequence is 12 residues long. CDR3 protein: CASSSTGYGYTF. The CDR3 DNA sequence: TGTGCCAGCAGTTCCACAGGCTATGGCTACACCTTC.

This chain joins TRBV6-5 and TRBJ2-1, with D possibly TRBD2 on 6 matching bases. Germline CDR1 reads MNHEY; CDR2 reads SVGAGI. Trimming pared 10 bases from V and 5 bases from J, leaving 21 bases between. This CDR3 spans 15 amino acids. CDR3 nucleotide sequence: TGTGCCACCAAGGGGTCAATGGCGGGGCACAATGAGCAGTTCTTC. Amino acids: CATKGSMAGHNEQFF.

The chain combines TRBV7-9 with TRBJ2-7; 8 positions match TRBD2. This CDR3 is built from 12 residues. Germline-derived CDR1 and CDR2 are SEHNR and FQNEAQ (reference sequence). The trim removed 3 bases at V and 13 bases at J, leaving 8 bases unmatched. The CDR3 region is CASSLPVSGVYF. CDR3 bases: TGTGCCAGCAGCTTGCCAGTTAGCGGGGTTTACTTC.

The chain employs TRBV30 and TRBJ2-7; 7 nucleotides match TRBD1. The trim removed 3 bases at V and 6 bases at J, leaving 8 bases unmatched. Germline CDR1 GTSNPN, CDR2 SVGIG (reference sequence). The CDR3 consists of 13 residues. CDR3 nucleotides: TGTGCCTGGAGCAGAGGGACAGCGACCGAGCAGTACTTC. As protein: CAWSRGTATEQYF. The whole variable domain, remainder taken from reference TRBV30 and TRBJ2-7, is SQTIHQWPATLVQPVGSPLSLECTVEGTSNPNLYWYRQAAGRGLQLLFYSVGIGQISSEVPQNLSASRPQDRQFILSSKKLLLSDSGFYLCAWSRGTATEQYFGPGTRLTVT.

V is TRBV11-1 and J is TRBJ2-1; D is unclear. The CDR3 has 15 residues. V was shortened by 7 bases and J by 5 bases, with 18 bases between the two germline ends. In germline, CDR1 is SGHAT, CDR2 FQDESV (reference sequence). CDR3 protein: CASTLRATINNEQFF. As DNA, the CDR3 is TGTGCCAGCACCCTTCGGGCTACTATAAACAATGAGCAGTTCTTC.

This clone was counted between two and nine times. The chain combines TRBV29-1 with TRBJ2-5, with TRBD2 matching over 10 bases. With 7 bases clipped from V and 3 bases from J, the junction kept 2 bases outside the gene matches. Germline V CDR1 and CDR2: SQVTM, ANQGSEA. The CDR3 has 12 amino acids. The CDR3: CSGTSGEETQYF. The CDR3 DNA follows: TGCAGCGGTACTAGCGGGGAAGAGACCCAGTACTTC.

J is TRBJ2-1 and V is TRBV27; D unresolved. This CDR3 spans 15 amino acids. Trimming cost V 6 bases and J 4 bases, with 16 bases left between them. CDR1 is MNHEY and CDR2 is SMNVEV in the germline V gene (reference sequence). CDR3 protein: CASRVVARAYNEQFF. In DNA form, the CDR3 reads TGTGCCAGCAGAGTAGTGGCGAGAGCTTACAATGAGCAGTTCTTC.

The CDR3 nucleotides are TGTGCCAGCGGCTTGGGGGTATCTGGAAACACCATATATTTT. Residues: CASGLGVSGNTIYF. This rearrangement joins TRBV6-6 to TRBJ1-3; TRBD1 is a possible D gene (5 bases). V shed 8 bases and J shed 1 base, with 12 bases lying between them. Germline V gives CDR1 MNHNY, CDR2 SVGAGI (reference sequence). The CDR3 loop spans 14 amino acids.

The rearrangement joins TRBV2 to TRBJ1-2; D might be TRBD1 (5 bases). V was cut by 2 bases and J by 5 bases, with 15 bases left in between. Germline V gene lookup returns CDR1 SNHLY and CDR2 FYNNEI. The length of the CDR3 is 15 residues. The CDR3: CASSERARDRYGYTF. CDR3 DNA sequence: TGTGCCAGCAGTGAAAGGGCCAGGGACCGGTATGGCTACACCTTC.

This clone appeared a single time. The chain combines TRBV30 with TRBJ1-4; D unresolved. The CDR3 loop spans 13 amino acids. V was cut by 5 bases and J by 6 bases, with 13 bases left in between. Germline assignment: CDR1 GTSNPN and CDR2 SVGIG (reference sequence). Here the CDR3 reads CAWAGSPDEKLFF. In nucleotides, the CDR3 is TGTGCCTGGGCCGGGTCCCCGGATGAAAAACTGTTTTTT.

This chain connects TRBV27 to TRBJ2-3, with TRBD2 identical over 8 bases. This CDR3 is built from 16 residues. The V gene end was trimmed by 2 bases and the J gene end by 2 bases; junction bases not matched to a gene: 6. The germline V gene has CDR1 MNHEY and CDR2 SMNVEV (reference sequence). In nucleotides, the CDR3 is TGTGCCAGCAGTTTAATCGCGGGAGGACCCACAGATACGCAGTATTTT. This codes for CASSLIAGGPTDTQYF.

This clone appeared a single time. This rearrangement joins TRBV6-5 to TRBJ2-7, with unresolved D. CDR1 is MNHEY and CDR2 is SVGAGI in the germline V gene. The CDR3 runs 13 residues. V was shortened by 2 bases and J by 3 bases, with 8 bases between the two germline ends. CDR3 loop: CASSYDEYYEQYF. The DNA of the CDR3 is TGTGCCAGCAGTTACGACGAGTACTACGAGCAGTACTTC.

V and J are TRBV7-8 and TRBJ1-4; TRBD1 might be the D (6 bases). Germline CDR1 is SGHVS and CDR2 is FQNEAQ. V was clipped by 5 bases and J by 1 base, with 8 bases between them. The CDR3 runs 14 residues. DNA for the CDR3: TGTGCCAGCAGCCCCAGGGGAACTAATGAAAAACTGTTTTTT. Protein sequence: CASSPRGTNEKLFF. Variable domain in full (rest from reference TRBV7-8 and TRBJ1-4): GAGVSQSPRYKVAKRGQDVALRCDPISGHVSLFWYQQALGQGPEFLTYFQNEAQLDKSGLPSDRFFAERPEGSVSTLKIQRTQQEDSAVYLCASSPRGTNEKLFFGSGTQLSVL.

This clone occurred a few times. This rearrangement joins TRBV30 to TRBJ2-7, with D possibly matching TRBD2 (5 bases). The CDR3 runs 12 residues. V gave up 4 bases and J gave up 0 bases, with 7 bases separating them. Germline values: CDR1 GTSNPN, CDR2 SVGIG (reference sequence). The CDR3 loop reads CAWNGNSYEQYF. The CDR3 DNA follows: TGTGCCTGGAACGGGAACTCCTACGAGCAGTACTTC.

The chain carries TRBV5-1 and TRBJ1-4; no definite D call. This CDR3 is 14 amino acids long. V was cut by 4 bases and J by 3 bases, with 10 bases left in between. Germline values: CDR1 SGHRS, CDR2 YFSETQ. The CDR3 spells CASSAGRANEKLFF. Here the CDR3 DNA reads TGCGCCAGCAGCGCGGGGAGGGCTAATGAAAAACTGTTTTTT.